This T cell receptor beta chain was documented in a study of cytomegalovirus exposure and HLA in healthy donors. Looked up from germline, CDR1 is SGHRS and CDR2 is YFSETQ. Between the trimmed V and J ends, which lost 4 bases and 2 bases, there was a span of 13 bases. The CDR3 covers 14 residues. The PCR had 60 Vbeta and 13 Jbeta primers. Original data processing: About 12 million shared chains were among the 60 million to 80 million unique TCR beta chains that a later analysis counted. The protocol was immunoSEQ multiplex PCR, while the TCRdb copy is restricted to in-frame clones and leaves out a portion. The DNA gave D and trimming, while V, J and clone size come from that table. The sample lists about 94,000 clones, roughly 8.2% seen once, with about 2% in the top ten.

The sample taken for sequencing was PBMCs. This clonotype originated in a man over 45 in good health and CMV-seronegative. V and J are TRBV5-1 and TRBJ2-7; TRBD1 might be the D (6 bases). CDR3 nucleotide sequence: TGCGCCAGCAGCGTTGGACAGCCGACCTACGAGCAGTACTTC. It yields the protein CASSVGQPTYEQYF. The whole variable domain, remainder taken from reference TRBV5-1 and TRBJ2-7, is KAGVTQTPRYLIKTRGQQVTLSCSPISGHRSVSWYQQTPGQGLQFLFEYFSETQRNKGNFPGRFSGRQFSNSRSEMNVSTLELGDSALYLCASSVGQPTYEQYFGPGTRLTVT.